The present TCR beta chain was sequenced within a study of blood T cell repertoires in COVID-19. Study-wide context: COVID-19 samples from acute and convalescent phases originated in the United States, Italy and Spain. From T cells, B-cell-depleted T cells, or PBMCs came the material, which was cDNA or gDNA.

V gave up 2 bases and J gave up 2 bases, with 23 bases separating them. Germline V gene data show CDR1 as SGHDT and CDR2 as YYEEEE. The CDR3 sequence is 18 residues long. In the study's own analysis: Estimates of nucleated cell counts were drawn from the amplification of reference gene primers. The method was immunoSEQ multiplex PCR; TCRdb's version includes in-frame clones alone and lacks a portion of them. The V and J calls and clone size come from that table; D and trimming were worked out from the DNA. This table has under 200,000 clones, approximately 84% appearing once. The sample comprised peripheral blood. The TCR sequence derives from a man aged 18 to 30 with active or convalescent COVID-19. This chain uses TRBV5-6 with TRBJ2-7; D may be TRBD1 (6 bases). CDR3 loop: CASSLLGPPGHHTYEQYF. The CDR3 DNA reads TGTGCCAGCAGCTTACTTGGGCCACCGGGACACCACACCTACGAGCAGTACTTC.